This is a list of T cell receptor beta chains from one sample in a study of blood T cell repertoires in COVID-19. Sequencing used immunoSEQ multiplex PCR; TCRdb keeps in-frame clones, though not all of them. The top ten clones hold over 2% of a sample with 200,000 to 300,000 clones, approximately 86% of them seen once. Sequenced input: PBMCs or T cells enriched from blood (not recorded which). All receptors come from a woman aged 18-35 years who had recovered from COVID-19. The CDR3 runs from the conserved cysteine through the conserved F or W. Each record gives: CDR3 DNA, CDR3 protein, D gene, J gene, V gene. D genes are given only for firm matches.

cdr3_nt: TGCGCCAGCAGCCAAGAATATTCCGGTTCTGAAGCTTTCTTT; cdr3_aa: CASSQEYSGSEAFF; d_call: NA; j_call: TRBJ1-1; v_call: TRBV4-3
cdr3_nt: TGTGCCAGCAGTAGTGGACAGCCCTCTGGAAACACCATATATTTT; cdr3_aa: CASSSGQPSGNTIYF; d_call: NA; j_call: TRBJ1-3; v_call: TRBV28
cdr3_nt: TGTGCCAGCAGCTCGAAAGCGGGGTCCCTCTACGAGCAGTACTTC; cdr3_aa: CASSSKAGSLYEQYF; d_call: TRBD2; j_call: TRBJ2-7; v_call: TRBV7-8
cdr3_nt: TGTGCCAGCAGCGGGAGGGCCTGGGAGACCCAGTACTTC; cdr3_aa: CASSGRAWETQYF; d_call: TRBD2; j_call: TRBJ2-5; v_call: TRBV19
cdr3_nt: TGTGCCAGTAGTATACGAGGAGAGCGGGAGCAGGCCTCTAGAGGGAAGCCCCAGCATTTT; cdr3_aa: CASSIRGEREQASRGKPQHF; d_call: NA; j_call: TRBJ1-5; v_call: TRBV19
cdr3_nt: TGTGCCAGTAGCATAACCTACAGGAGTGCCTACGAGCAGTACTTC; cdr3_aa: CASSITYRSAYEQYF; d_call: NA; j_call: TRBJ2-7; v_call: TRBV19
cdr3_nt: TGTGCCAGCAGCTTCTGGTCGGGGGTCAGCGGGGAGCTGTTTTTT; cdr3_aa: CASSFWSGVSGELFF; d_call: NA; j_call: TRBJ2-2; v_call: TRBV7-2
cdr3_nt: TGTGCCTGGAGTCAACGACAGGAAGACTACACCTTC; cdr3_aa: CAWSQRQEDYTF; d_call: NA; j_call: TRBJ1-2; v_call: TRBV30
cdr3_nt: TGTGCCAGCAGCCGGACAGGGGGCCACATTTACGAGCAGTACTTC; cdr3_aa: CASSRTGGHIYEQYF; d_call: TRBD1; j_call: TRBJ2-7; v_call: TRBV7-2
cdr3_nt: TGCGCCAGCAGCCACCCCCGGTCCCCCGAGCAGTACTTC; cdr3_aa: CASSHPRSPEQYF; d_call: NA; j_call: TRBJ2-7; v_call: TRBV4-3
cdr3_nt: TGTGCCAGCAGCTTAGTAGCGGATACGCAGTATTTT; cdr3_aa: CASSLVADTQYF; d_call: NA; j_call: TRBJ2-3; v_call: TRBV11-3
cdr3_nt: TGTGCCATCAGGGAGGTAGCGGAACCTTACAATGAGCAGTTCTTC; cdr3_aa: CAIREVAEPYNEQFF; d_call: NA; j_call: TRBJ2-1; v_call: TRBV10-3
cdr3_nt: TGTGCCACCAGTGATTTTGGACTAGCGGGGCACGATGAGCAGTTCTTC; cdr3_aa: CATSDFGLAGHDEQFF; d_call: TRBD2; j_call: TRBJ2-1; v_call: TRBV24-1